The source of this T cell receptor (beta chain) is a study of blood T cell repertoires in COVID-19. CDR1 and CDR2 from the germline V gene are MNHNY and SVGAGI (reference sequence). This CDR3 is built from 16 residues. A Seattle source enrolled patients during active infection and followed them longitudinally. Worth noting for this clone: An end of the junction differs from the germline gene, which may be a read error.

Assay: immunoSEQ multiplex PCR; the TCRdb copy retains only in-frame clones and omits some. The sample carries over 200,000 clones, over 80% recorded once. The TCR was taken from a man in his thirties or forties with COVID-19, enrolled during active disease. Sample: peripheral blood. The chain has TRBV6-6 and TRBJ2-2; 13 bases are a match to TRBD2. The CDR3 protein is CASSLGTSGNPGELFF. CDR3 bases: TGTGCCAGCAGCCTGGGGACTAGCGGGAACCCCGGGGAGCTGTTTTTT.